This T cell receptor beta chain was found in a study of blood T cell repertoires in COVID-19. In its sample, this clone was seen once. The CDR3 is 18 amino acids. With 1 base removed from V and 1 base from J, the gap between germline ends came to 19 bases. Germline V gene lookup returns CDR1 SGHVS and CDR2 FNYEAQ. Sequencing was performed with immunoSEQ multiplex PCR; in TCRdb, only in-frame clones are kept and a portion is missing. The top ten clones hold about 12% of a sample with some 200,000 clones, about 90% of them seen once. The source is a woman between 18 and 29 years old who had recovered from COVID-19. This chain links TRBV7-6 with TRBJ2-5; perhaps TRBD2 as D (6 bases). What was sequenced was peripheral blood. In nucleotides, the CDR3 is TGTGCCAGCAGCTTAGAAGAGGTGCGGGAAAGAGGCCAAGAGACCCAGTACTTC. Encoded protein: CASSLEEVRERGQETQYF.